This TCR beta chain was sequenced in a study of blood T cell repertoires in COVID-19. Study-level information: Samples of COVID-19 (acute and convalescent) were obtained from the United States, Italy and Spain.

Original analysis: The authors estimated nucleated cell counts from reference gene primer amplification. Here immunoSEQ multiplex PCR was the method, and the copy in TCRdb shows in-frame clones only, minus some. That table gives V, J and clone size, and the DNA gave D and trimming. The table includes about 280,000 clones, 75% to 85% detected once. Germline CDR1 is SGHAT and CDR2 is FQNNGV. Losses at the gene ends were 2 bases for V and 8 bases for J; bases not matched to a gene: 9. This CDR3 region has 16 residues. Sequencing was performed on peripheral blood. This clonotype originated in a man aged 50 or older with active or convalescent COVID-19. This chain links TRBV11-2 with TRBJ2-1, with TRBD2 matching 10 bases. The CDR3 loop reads CASSLPSGRSADEQFF. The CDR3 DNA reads TGTGCCAGCAGCTTACCTAGCGGGAGATCCGCCGATGAGCAGTTCTTC.